This record covers a single TCR beta chain. What it binds is not known. This sample is drawn from a study of post-analysis software for immune sequencing data. General study points: Comparison of patients with controls showed a handful of TRBV segments more frequent in patients, TRBV5-6, TRBV5-1 and TRBV20-1 among them. Compared against controls, patients with multiple sclerosis displayed significantly lower normalized Chao1 diversity.

V lost 1 base to trimming and J lost 5 bases, with 11 bases between them. CDR3 length: 14 amino acids. Germline V lookup: CDR1 KGHSH, CDR2 LQKENI. Unique molecular identifiers were built into the TCR beta cDNA libraries. The yield from roughly 1 to 10 million T cells was roughly 500,000 cDNA molecules in total. Via MiXCR, TCRdb re-called the PCR reads, giving one row per CDR3 protein. Here the sample spans hundreds of thousands of distinct CDR3 sequences, roughly 27% being singletons. The sequenced material came from blood. The sequence derives from a girl between 10 and 17 years old with multiple sclerosis. The chain links TRBV18 to TRBJ2-5, with D perhaps TRBD1 (6 bases). CDR3: CASSPRGHPETQYF. CDR3 in DNA: TGTGCCAGCTCACCACGGGGACACCCCGAGACCCAGTACTTC.